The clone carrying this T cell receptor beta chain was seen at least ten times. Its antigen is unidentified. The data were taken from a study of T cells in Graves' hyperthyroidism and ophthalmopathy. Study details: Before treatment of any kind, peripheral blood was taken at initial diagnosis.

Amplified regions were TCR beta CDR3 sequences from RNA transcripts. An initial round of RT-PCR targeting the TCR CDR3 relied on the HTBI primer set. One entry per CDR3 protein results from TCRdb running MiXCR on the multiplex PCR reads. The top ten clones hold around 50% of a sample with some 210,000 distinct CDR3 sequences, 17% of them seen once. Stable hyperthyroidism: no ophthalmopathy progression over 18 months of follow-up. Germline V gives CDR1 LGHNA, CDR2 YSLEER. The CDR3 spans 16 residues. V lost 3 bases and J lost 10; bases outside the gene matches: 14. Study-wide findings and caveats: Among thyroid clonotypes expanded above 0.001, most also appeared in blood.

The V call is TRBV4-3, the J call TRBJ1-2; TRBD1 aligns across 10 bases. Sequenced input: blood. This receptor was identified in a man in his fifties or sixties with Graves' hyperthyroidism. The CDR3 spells CASSHTGTGESFVYTF. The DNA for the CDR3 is TGCGCCAGCAGCCATACCGGGACAGGGGAATCATTTGTCTACACCTTC.